This is a list of T cell receptor beta chains from one sample in a study of blood T cell repertoires in COVID-19. Sequencing used immunoSEQ multiplex PCR; TCRdb keeps in-frame clones, though not all of them. The sample carries 150,000 to 200,000 clones, over 75% recorded once. Sequenced material: PBMCs or T cells enriched from blood (not recorded which). Receptors originate from a middle-aged man who had recovered from COVID-19. CDR3s include the opening cysteine and the closing phenylalanine or tryptophan. Each record gives: D gene, clone size, V gene, J gene, CDR3 protein, CDR3 DNA. The D gene is left open where the match is weak. Clone size is stated in some rows and not others, as once, few, many or a class when expanded.

TRBD1	NA	TRBV28	TRBJ1-2	CASSYTGAVRGYTF	TGTGCCAGCAGTTACACAGGGGCCGTACGAGGCTACACCTTC
NA	NA	TRBV7-2	TRBJ1-2	CASSSLPRGGAGYTF	TGTGCCAGCAGCTCGTTACCCAGGGGAGGGGCTGGCTACACCTTC
NA	NA	TRBV10-3	TRBJ1-2	CAISEAGGNYGYTF	TGTGCCATCAGCGAAGCTGGGGGGAACTATGGCTACACCTTC
NA	NA	TRBV5-1	TRBJ2-7	CASSLDGVWWDEQYF	TGCGCCAGCAGCTTGGACGGGGTCTGGTGGGACGAGCAGTACTTC
TRBD1	NA	TRBV6-6	TRBJ1-5	CASSYTTGGGQPQHF	TGTGCCAGCAGTTACACGACAGGGGGTGGACAGCCCCAGCATTTT
NA	few	TRBV7-3	TRBJ1-1	CASSSQGGTEAFF	TGTGCCAGCAGCTCCCAGGGAGGGACTGAAGCTTTCTTT
NA	NA	TRBV6-1	TRBJ1-6	CASSEGQGSPLHF	TGTGCCAGCAGCGAAGGCCAGGGATCACCCCTCCACTTT
NA	NA	TRBV28	TRBJ2-5	CASSTRRESKETQYF	TGTGCCAGCAGCACCAGGAGGGAATCTAAAGAGACCCAGTACTTC
TRBD2	few	TRBV19	TRBJ2-1	CASIWTGGPYNEQFF	TGTGCCAGTATTTGGACGGGAGGGCCCTACAATGAGCAGTTCTTC
TRBD2	NA	TRBV7-2	TRBJ2-7	CASSDSGVSYEQYF	TGTGCCAGCAGCGATAGCGGGGTCTCCTACGAGCAGTACTTC
NA	NA	TRBV2	TRBJ1-1	CASSETRTGMRPEAFF	TGTGCCAGCAGTGAAACTAGAACGGGGATGCGACCTGAAGCTTTCTTT
TRBD2	NA	TRBV9	TRBJ2-7	CASSVGAGPGEQYF	TGTGCCAGCAGCGTAGGAGCGGGACCGGGCGAGCAGTACTTC
NA	NA	TRBV7-2	TRBJ1-5	CASSLVGRGFQPQHF	TGTGCCAGCAGCTTAGTGGGCAGGGGTTTTCAGCCCCAGCATTTT
NA	NA	TRBV6-5	TRBJ1-5	CASRLEFGPQHF	TGTGCCAGCAGGCTAGAGTTTGGGCCCCAGCATTTT
TRBD1	once	TRBV2	TRBJ1-1	CASSNLDRVTEAFF	TGTGCCAGCAGTAATTTGGACAGGGTCACTGAAGCTTTCTTT
NA	few	TRBV27	TRBJ2-7	CASSFLGIEGYEQYF	TGTGCCAGCTCGTTCCTTGGGATAGAGGGCTACGAGCAGTACTTC
NA	NA	TRBV5-1	TRBJ2-2	CASSFGNTGELFF	TGCGCCAGCAGCTTCGGGAACACCGGGGAGCTGTTTTTT
TRBD1	once	TRBV2	TRBJ1-4	CASEPTQGNEKLFF	TGTGCCAGTGAACCCACACAGGGGAATGAAAAACTGTTTTTT
TRBD2	NA	TRBV28	TRBJ2-4	CASSRDATAGLNIQYF	TGTGCCAGCAGCCGCGACGCGACAGCGGGGTTAAACATTCAGTACTTC
TRBD1	few	TRBV30	TRBJ1-6	CAWSSGTGDSPLHF	TGTGCCTGGAGTTCCGGGACAGGGGATTCACCCCTCCACTTT
NA	once	TRBV18	TRBJ1-3	CASSLQQGGTGNTIYF	TGTGCCAGCTCCCTTCAACAGGGAGGGACTGGAAACACCATATATTTT
NA	NA	TRBV7-8	TRBJ1-6	CASSLGGGGNSPLHF	TGTGCCAGCAGCTTAGGGGGGGGAGGCAATTCACCCCTCCACTTT
NA	NA	TRBV5-5	TRBJ2-7	CASSLAWDNSYEQYF	TGTGCCAGCAGCTTGGCCTGGGACAATTCCTACGAGCAGTACTTC
NA	NA	TRBV18	TRBJ1-1	CASSPQTENAEAFF	TGTGCCAGCTCACCACAAACAGAGAACGCTGAAGCTTTCTTT
TRBD1	NA	TRBV5-4	TRBJ2-1	CASSPGWGTGGYNEQFF	TGTGCCAGCAGCCCCGGCTGGGGGACAGGGGGCTACAATGAGCAGTTCTTC
TRBD2	few	TRBV10-3	TRBJ2-1	CAISESSGGRAREQFF	TGTGCCATCAGTGAGTCGTCAGGCGGGAGGGCCAGGGAGCAGTTCTTC
NA	NA	TRBV2	TRBJ1-3	CASSGVTAGNTIYF	TGTGCCAGCAGTGGGGTGACTGCTGGAAACACCATATATTTT
TRBD1	NA	TRBV5-1	TRBJ1-6	CASSLKGQGNSPLHF	TGCGCCAGCAGCTTGAAGGGACAGGGGAATTCACCCCTCCACTTT
NA	NA	TRBV24-1	TRBJ2-7	CATSDGGLDEQYF	TGTGCCACCAGTGACGGGGGTCTTGACGAGCAGTACTTC
NA	NA	TRBV7-2	TRBJ1-2	CASSHVRESSGYTF	TGTGCCAGCAGCCATGTGAGGGAATCGAGCGGCTACACCTTC
TRBD1	NA	TRBV9	TRBJ2-3	CASSGRGRTDTQYF	TGTGCCAGCAGCGGCAGGGGGCGCACAGATACGCAGTATTTT
TRBD2	few	TRBV7-9	TRBJ2-7	CASSLLSSGSYEQYF	TGTGCCAGCAGCTTATTGTCTAGCGGATCCTACGAGCAGTACTTC
NA	NA	TRBV19	TRBJ1-1	CASRETGVAFF	TGTGCCAGTAGGGAAACAGGTGTTGCTTTCTTT